This is a list of T cell receptor beta chains from one sample in a study of T-cell reconstitution after alpha-beta-depleted transplantation in children. TCRdb independently ran MiXCR on the PCR reads; one entry per CDR3 protein. The data show around 450,000 distinct CDR3 sequences, with about 45% seen just once and roughly a quarter held by the top ten. Sequenced here: PBMCs, sampled before TCRalphabeta/CD19-depleted stem cell transplant. These receptors were taken from a girl between 2 and 10 years old with aplastic anemia, due to receive a stem cell transplant. Both conserved end residues are part of each CDR3. A D gene is named only where the DNA matches it firmly. Clone size is not always given. Where it is, it says once, few, many or a class for expanded clones.

v_call: TRBV7-2
j_call: TRBJ2-7
clone_size: -
d_call: -
cdr3_aa: CASSSEPLPLSSYEQYF
cdr3_nt: TGTGCCAGCAGCTCCGAACCCTTGCCGTTAAGCTCCTACGAGCAGTACTTC

v_call: TRBV11-2
j_call: TRBJ2-2
clone_size: -
d_call: TRBD2
cdr3_aa: CASSLVSPSGGKNTGELFF
cdr3_nt: TGTGCCAGCAGCTTAGTGTCCCCTAGCGGGGGGAAGAACACCGGGGAGCTGTTTTTT

v_call: TRBV20-1
j_call: TRBJ2-1
clone_size: -
d_call: TRBD2
cdr3_aa: CCAREASGRALSSYNEQFF
cdr3_nt: TGCTGTGCTAGAGAGGCGAGCGGGAGGGCCCTAAGCTCCTACAATGAGCAGTTCTTC

v_call: TRBV5-1
j_call: TRBJ2-7
clone_size: few
d_call: TRBD2
cdr3_aa: CASSQTSGRTPSDEQYF
cdr3_nt: TGCGCCAGCAGCCAAACTAGCGGGAGGACCCCCTCCGACGAGCAGTACTTC

v_call: TRBV20-1
j_call: TRBJ2-1
clone_size: -
d_call: TRBD2
cdr3_aa: CSARVGRAVEQFF
cdr3_nt: TGCAGTGCTAGAGTCGGGAGGGCCGTTGAGCAGTTCTTC

v_call: TRBV6-1
j_call: TRBJ2-2
clone_size: -
d_call: TRBD1
cdr3_aa: CASRPPGTGVRELFF
cdr3_nt: TGTGCCAGCAGGCCCCCCGGGACAGGAGTACGGGAGCTGTTTTTT

v_call: TRBV7-7
j_call: TRBJ2-1
clone_size: -
d_call: TRBD2
cdr3_aa: CASSPRTSGSTHNEQFF
cdr3_nt: TGTGCCAGCAGCCCCAGGACTAGCGGGAGTACCCACAATGAGCAGTTCTTC

v_call: TRBV5-1
j_call: TRBJ2-1
clone_size: many
d_call: TRBD2
cdr3_aa: CASSSAGGGSYNEQFF
cdr3_nt: TGCGCCAGCAGTTCAGCGGGAGGGGGGTCCTACAATGAGCAGTTCTTC

v_call: TRBV15
j_call: TRBJ1-6
clone_size: many
d_call: -
cdr3_aa: CATSRDPLSPLHF
cdr3_nt: TGTGCCACCAGCAGAGACCCCCTTTCACCCCTCCACTTT

v_call: TRBV20-1
j_call: TRBJ2-3
clone_size: -
d_call: TRBD1
cdr3_aa: CSARRGGVRSGTQYF
cdr3_nt: TGCAGTGCTAGACGAGGGGGCGTGCGGAGTGGTACGCAGTATTTT

v_call: TRBV5-1
j_call: TRBJ1-4
clone_size: -
d_call: -
cdr3_aa: CASSVDPAVSGEKLFF
cdr3_nt: TGCGCCAGCAGCGTCGATCCGGCGGTCAGTGGGGAAAAACTGTTTTTT

v_call: TRBV4-1
j_call: TRBJ2-7
clone_size: -
d_call: -
cdr3_aa: CASSQTPGAGYEQYF
cdr3_nt: TGCGCCAGCAGCCAGACTCCGGGGGCGGGGTACGAGCAGTACTTC

v_call: TRBV5-1
j_call: TRBJ2-2
clone_size: many
d_call: -
cdr3_aa: CASSLDPRDTGELFF
cdr3_nt: TGCGCCAGCAGCTTGGACCCCAGGGACACCGGGGAGCTGTTTTTT

v_call: TRBV6-4
j_call: TRBJ2-1
clone_size: -
d_call: TRBD1
cdr3_aa: CASSDGSQGVSNEQFF
cdr3_nt: TGTGCCAGCAGTGACGGGAGTCAGGGGGTATCGAATGAGCAGTTCTTC

v_call: TRBV12-3/TRBV12-4
j_call: TRBJ2-2
clone_size: -
d_call: -
cdr3_aa: CASSPRFAEVTGELFF
cdr3_nt: TGTGCCAGCAGCCCCCGGTTCGCGGAAGTCACCGGGGAGCTGTTTTTT

v_call: TRBV29-1
j_call: TRBJ2-3
clone_size: once
d_call: TRBD2
cdr3_aa: CSVEVGLGVAGGPGTDTQYF
cdr3_nt: TGCAGCGTTGAAGTAGGGCTCGGGGTAGCGGGAGGGCCCGGGACAGATACGCAGTATTTT

v_call: TRBV20-1
j_call: TRBJ2-7
clone_size: many
d_call: -
cdr3_aa: CSASTRGYEQYF
cdr3_nt: TGCAGTGCTAGTACCCGCGGCTACGAGCAGTACTTC

v_call: TRBV24-1
j_call: TRBJ2-5
clone_size: many
d_call: -
cdr3_aa: CATSDFGHQETQYF
cdr3_nt: TGTGCCACCAGTGATTTCGGCCACCAAGAGACCCAGTACTTC

v_call: TRBV28
j_call: TRBJ2-7
clone_size: -
d_call: -
cdr3_aa: CASMRDPLYEQYF
cdr3_nt: TGTGCCAGCATGAGGGACCCATTATACGAGCAGTACTTC

v_call: TRBV25-1
j_call: TRBJ2-1
clone_size: few
d_call: -
cdr3_aa: CASSGSGAYNEQFF
cdr3_nt: TGTGCCAGCAGTGGCTCGGGAGCCTACAATGAGCAGTTCTTC

v_call: TRBV18
j_call: TRBJ1-1
clone_size: -
d_call: -
cdr3_aa: CASSQRNTEAFF
cdr3_nt: TGTGCCAGCTCACAACGGAACACTGAAGCTTTCTTT

v_call: TRBV11-3
j_call: TRBJ2-1
clone_size: -
d_call: TRBD1
cdr3_aa: CASSLRGDRVYNEQFF
cdr3_nt: TGTGCCAGCAGCTTAAGGGGGGACAGGGTCTACAATGAGCAGTTCTTC

v_call: TRBV30
j_call: TRBJ2-3
clone_size: once
d_call: -
cdr3_aa: CAGNSGTASTDTQYF
cdr3_nt: TGTGCCGGAAACTCCGGGACCGCTAGCACAGATACGCAGTATTTT

v_call: TRBV9
j_call: TRBJ2-3
clone_size: -
d_call: -
cdr3_aa: CASSVGAGLKGTQYF
cdr3_nt: TGTGCCAGCAGCGTAGGTGCGGGCCTAAAGGGTACGCAGTATTTT

v_call: TRBV6-2/TRBV6-3
j_call: TRBJ2-7
clone_size: -
d_call: -
cdr3_aa: CASEGGYEQYF
cdr3_nt: TGTGCCAGTGAGGGGGGCTACGAGCAGTACTTC

v_call: TRBV20-1
j_call: TRBJ2-7
clone_size: -
d_call: -
cdr3_aa: CSARDTHYEQYF
cdr3_nt: TGCAGTGCTAGAGATACGCATTACGAGCAGTACTTC

v_call: TRBV10-3
j_call: TRBJ1-2
clone_size: -
d_call: -
cdr3_aa: CAISESRYGRDYGYTF
cdr3_nt: TGTGCCATCAGTGAGTCGAGGTACGGCAGGGACTATGGCTACACCTTC

v_call: TRBV30
j_call: TRBJ1-3
clone_size: -
d_call: -
cdr3_aa: CAWSSHRLRTSGNTIYF
cdr3_nt: TGTGCCTGGAGTTCTCACCGATTAAGGACCAGTGGAAACACCATATATTTT

v_call: TRBV7-3
j_call: TRBJ2-5
clone_size: -
d_call: TRBD2
cdr3_aa: CASSYSGRKETQYF
cdr3_nt: TGTGCCAGCAGCTATAGCGGGAGGAAAGAGACCCAGTACTTC

v_call: TRBV12-3/TRBV12-4
j_call: TRBJ1-2
clone_size: once
d_call: TRBD1
cdr3_aa: CASTINDRDYYGYTF
cdr3_nt: TGTGCCAGCACCATCAACGACAGGGACTACTATGGCTACACCTTC

v_call: TRBV29-1
j_call: TRBJ2-7
clone_size: many
d_call: -
cdr3_aa: CSVEGGGGSDEQYF
cdr3_nt: TGCAGCGTTGAAGGGGGTGGAGGATCCGACGAGCAGTACTTC

v_call: TRBV27
j_call: TRBJ2-5
clone_size: -
d_call: -
cdr3_aa: CASSPSGRVQETQYF
cdr3_nt: TGTGCCAGCAGTCCCTCGGGGCGCGTACAAGAGACCCAGTACTTC

v_call: TRBV6-1
j_call: TRBJ2-7
clone_size: -
d_call: -
cdr3_aa: CASSERWDVYEQYF
cdr3_nt: TGTGCCAGCAGTGAACGGTGGGACGTCTACGAGCAGTACTTC

v_call: TRBV20-1
j_call: TRBJ2-1
clone_size: -
d_call: -
cdr3_aa: CSARVAGSNEQFF
cdr3_nt: TGCAGTGCTAGAGTCGCAGGGAGCAATGAGCAGTTCTTC

v_call: TRBV5-1
j_call: TRBJ2-7
clone_size: few
d_call: -
cdr3_aa: CASSFSSRAYEQYF
cdr3_nt: TGCGCCAGCAGCTTCTCTAGCCGTGCCTACGAGCAGTACTTC

v_call: TRBV20-1
j_call: TRBJ2-7
clone_size: -
d_call: -
cdr3_aa: CSASTESEQYF
cdr3_nt: TGCAGTGCTAGCACAGAGTCCGAGCAGTACTTC